Listed below are T cell receptor beta chains from one sample, sequenced in a study of tumor-infiltrating lymphocytes in localized non-small cell lung cancer. This table comes from immunoSEQ multiplex PCR, and its TCRdb copy is limited to in-frame clones, with some not included. In the table there are over 10,000 clones, over 75% of which are singletons. Sequencing used uninvolved lung tissue not adjacent to the tumor. The receptors originated from a human donor with non-small cell lung cancer. Both conserved end residues are part of each CDR3. The D gene is left open where the match is weak. Clone size is not always given. Where it is, it says once, few, many or a class for expanded clones.

d_call	clone_size	v_call	j_call	cdr3_aa	cdr3_nt
.	.	TRBV5-4	TRBJ2-7	CASRERRDPSYEQYF	TGTGCCAGCCGCGAGAGGAGGGACCCCTCCTACGAGCAGTACTTC
.	.	TRBV5-1	TRBJ2-5	CASSLSGVETQYF	TGCGCCAGCAGCTTGTCAGGTGTGGAGACCCAGTACTTC
TRBD1	.	TRBV2	TRBJ2-4	CASSEEAGQGASKNIQYF	TGTGCCAGCAGTGAAGAGGCGGGACAGGGGGCTTCCAAAAACATTCAGTACTTC
TRBD1	.	TRBV5-6	TRBJ1-2	CASSPPRFRTGGINYGYTF	TGTGCCAGCAGCCCCCCCCGATTCAGGACAGGGGGGATCAACTATGGCTACACCTTC
.	.	TRBV7-9	TRBJ1-1	CASSLGLAGYTEAFF	TGTGCCAGCAGCTTAGGCCTCGCGGGGTACACTGAAGCTTTCTTT
.	.	TRBV5-5	TRBJ1-5	CASSPEGGPQHF	TGTGCCAGCAGCCCGGAGGGCGGGCCCCAGCATTTT
.	.	TRBV19	TRBJ2-7	CASSTGLSYEQYF	TGTGCCAGTAGTACGGGCCTCTCCTACGAGCAGTACTTC
TRBD1	.	TRBV10-3	TRBJ2-7	CAISGQGAHEQYF	TGTGCCATCAGTGGACAGGGCGCCCACGAGCAGTACTTC
.	once	TRBV7-2	TRBJ2-5	CASSGGRVGQTQYF	TGTGCCAGCAGCGGGGGCCGAGTGGGACAGACCCAGTACTTC
TRBD1	.	TRBV11-2	TRBJ1-1	CASSPDRGALPEAFF	TGTGCCAGCAGCCCGGACAGGGGCGCCCTCCCTGAAGCTTTCTTT
.	few	TRBV6-6	TRBJ1-1	CASSYSGIMNTEAFF	TGTGCCAGCAGTTACTCTGGCATAATGAACACTGAAGCTTTCTTT
TRBD2	once	TRBV7-9	TRBJ2-1	CASFAGGTKILDEQFF	TGTGCCAGCTTTGCGGGGGGGACAAAGATCCTAGATGAGCAGTTCTTC
TRBD1	.	TRBV5-1	TRBJ2-7	CASGTSGQGGSEQYF	TGCGCCAGCGGGACTTCGGGACAGGGTGGTAGCGAGCAGTACTTC
TRBD1	.	TRBV18	TRBJ2-3	CASSTQGAQGPTSGF	TGTGCCAGCTCAACACAGGGGGCCCAGGGACCGACTTCAGGTTTT
.	.	TRBV25-1	TRBJ1-4	CASSVPGGNEKLFF	TGTGCCAGCAGTGTCCCGGGAGGTAATGAAAAACTGTTTTTT
TRBD1	.	TRBV15	TRBJ2-7	CATSSRYRDSAYEQYF	TGTGCCACCAGCAGTCGATACCGGGACAGCGCCTACGAGCAGTACTTC
.	few	TRBV19	TRBJ2-7	CATSDSSSSYEQYF	TGTGCCACCTCAGACAGTTCGAGCTCCTACGAGCAGTACTTC
TRBD1	.	TRBV6-1	TRBJ2-7	CASSESSGGSYEQYF	TGTGCCAGCAGTGAAAGTTCAGGGGGCTCCTACGAGCAGTACTTC
TRBD1	.	TRBV6-1	TRBJ1-1	CASRGQVNTEAFF	TGTGCCAGCAGGGGACAGGTGAACACTGAAGCTTTCTTT
.	.	TRBV7-2	TRBJ2-7	CASSSRDGWSETYEQYF	TGTGCCAGCAGCTCCCGAGATGGCTGGAGCGAGACCTACGAGCAGTACTTC
TRBD2	.	TRBV5-4	TRBJ2-2	CAGSRASGNTGELFF	TGTGCCGGATCCCGGGCTAGCGGAAACACCGGGGAGCTGTTTTTT
.	once	TRBV7-9	TRBJ1-3	CASRQQGYSGNTIYF	TGTGCCAGCAGGCAACAGGGTTACTCTGGAAACACCATATATTTT
.	once	TRBV7-9	TRBJ1-1	CASSLSGPEAFF	TGTGCCAGCAGCTTAAGCGGACCTGAAGCTTTCTTT
TRBD1	.	TRBV30	TRBJ1-6	CAWSSMRTGGKSPLHF	TGTGCCTGGAGTTCTATGCGGACAGGGGGCAAGTCACCCCTCCACTTT
.	.	TRBV6-1	TRBJ1-6	CASSRDNSPLHF	TGTGCCAGCAGCCGTGATAATTCACCCCTCCACTTT
.	.	TRBV5-1	TRBJ1-5	CASSLGSPGQPQHF	TGCGCCAGCAGCTTGGGCAGTCCCGGTCAGCCCCAGCATTTT